This record concerns one T cell receptor beta chain sequence. This sample is drawn from a study of T-cell memory formation after mild COVID-19. Looked up from germline, CDR1 is ENHRY and CDR2 is SYGVKD. CDR3 length: 15 amino acids. Between the trimmed V and J ends, which lost 10 bases and 3 bases, there was a span of 20 bases. One entry per CDR3 protein results from TCRdb running MiXCR on the 5' RACE reads. The table includes about 110,000 distinct CDR3 sequences, 15% to 20% detected once. The TCR originated in a man aged 18-30 years who had mild COVID-19 (a few samples of this study predate the infection). Cell type and time point are not known. Source material: PBMCs or a T cell subset sorted from them (not recorded which). V gene TRBV10-3 combines with J gene TRBJ2-3; D is perhaps TRBD2 (6 bases). In DNA form, the CDR3 reads TGTGCCACAACCCCCCCCGGGGCGGGGACAGATACGCAGTATTTT. It is translated as CATTPPGAGTDTQYF.